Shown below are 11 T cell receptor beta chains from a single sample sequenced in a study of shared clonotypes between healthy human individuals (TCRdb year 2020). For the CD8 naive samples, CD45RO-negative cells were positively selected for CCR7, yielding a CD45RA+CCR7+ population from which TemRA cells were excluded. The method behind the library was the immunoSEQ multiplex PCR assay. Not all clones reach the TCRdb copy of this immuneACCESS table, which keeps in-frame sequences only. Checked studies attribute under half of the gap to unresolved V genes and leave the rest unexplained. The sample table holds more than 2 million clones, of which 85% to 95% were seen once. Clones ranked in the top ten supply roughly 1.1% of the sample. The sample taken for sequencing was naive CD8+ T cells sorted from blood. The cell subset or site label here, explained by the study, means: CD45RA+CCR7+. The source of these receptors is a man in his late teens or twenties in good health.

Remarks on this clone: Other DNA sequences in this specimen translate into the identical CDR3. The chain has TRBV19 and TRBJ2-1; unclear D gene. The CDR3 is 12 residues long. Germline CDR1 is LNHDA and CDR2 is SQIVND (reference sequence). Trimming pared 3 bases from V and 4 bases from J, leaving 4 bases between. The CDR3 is CASSIGYNEQFF. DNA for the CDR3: TGTGCCAGTAGTATTGGATACAATGAGCAGTTCTTC.

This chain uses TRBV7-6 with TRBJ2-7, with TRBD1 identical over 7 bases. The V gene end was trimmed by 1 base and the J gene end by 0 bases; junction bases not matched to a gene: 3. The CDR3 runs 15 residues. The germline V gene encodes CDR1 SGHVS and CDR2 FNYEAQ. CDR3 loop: CASSLGDRYSYEQYF. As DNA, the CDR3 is TGTGCCAGCAGCTTAGGGGACAGATACTCCTACGAGCAGTACTTC.

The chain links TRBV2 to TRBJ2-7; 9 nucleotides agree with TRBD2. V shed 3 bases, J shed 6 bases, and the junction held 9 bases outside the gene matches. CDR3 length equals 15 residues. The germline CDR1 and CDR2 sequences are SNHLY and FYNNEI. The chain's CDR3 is CASSEVAGVFGEQYF. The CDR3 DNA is TGTGCCAGCAGTGAGGTAGCGGGAGTTTTTGGCGAGCAGTACTTC.

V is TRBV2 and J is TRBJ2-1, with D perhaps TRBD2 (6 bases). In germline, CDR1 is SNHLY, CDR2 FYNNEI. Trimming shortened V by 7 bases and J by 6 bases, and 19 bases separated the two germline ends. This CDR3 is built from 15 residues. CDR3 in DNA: TGTGCCAGCAATCTGGCCCCGGGGGAGTCCAATGAGCAGTTCTTC. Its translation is CASNLAPGESNEQFF.

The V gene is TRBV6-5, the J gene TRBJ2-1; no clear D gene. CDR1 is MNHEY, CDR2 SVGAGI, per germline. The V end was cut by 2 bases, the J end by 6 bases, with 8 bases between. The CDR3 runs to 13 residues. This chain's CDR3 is CASSYVESNEQFF. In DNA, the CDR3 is TGTGCCAGCAGTTACGTGGAGTCCAATGAGCAGTTCTTC.

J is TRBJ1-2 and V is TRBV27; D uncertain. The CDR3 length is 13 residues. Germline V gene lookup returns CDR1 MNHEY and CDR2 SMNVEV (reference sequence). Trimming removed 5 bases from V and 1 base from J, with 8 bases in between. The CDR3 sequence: CASSPGINYGYTF. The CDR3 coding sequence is TGTGCCAGCAGTCCCGGGATTAACTATGGCTACACCTTC.

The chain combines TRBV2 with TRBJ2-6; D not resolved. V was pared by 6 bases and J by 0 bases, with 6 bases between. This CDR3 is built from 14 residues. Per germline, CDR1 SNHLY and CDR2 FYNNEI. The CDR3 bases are TGTGCCAGCAGGAGTATCTCTGGGGCCAACGTCCTGACTTTC. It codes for CASRSISGANVLTF.

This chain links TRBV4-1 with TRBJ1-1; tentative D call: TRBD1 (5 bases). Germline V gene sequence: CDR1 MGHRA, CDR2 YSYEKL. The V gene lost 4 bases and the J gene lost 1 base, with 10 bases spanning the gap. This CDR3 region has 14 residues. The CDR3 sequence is CASSLEGTNTEAFF. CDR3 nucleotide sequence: TGCGCCAGCAGCCTAGAGGGGACGAACACTGAAGCTTTCTTT.

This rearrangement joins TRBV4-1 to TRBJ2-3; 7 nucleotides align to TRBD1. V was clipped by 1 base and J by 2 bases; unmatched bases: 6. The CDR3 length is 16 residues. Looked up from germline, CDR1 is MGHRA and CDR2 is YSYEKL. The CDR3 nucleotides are TGCGCCAGCAGCCAAGCCAGGGGGTACCACACAGATACGCAGTATTTT. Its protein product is CASSQARGYHTDTQYF.

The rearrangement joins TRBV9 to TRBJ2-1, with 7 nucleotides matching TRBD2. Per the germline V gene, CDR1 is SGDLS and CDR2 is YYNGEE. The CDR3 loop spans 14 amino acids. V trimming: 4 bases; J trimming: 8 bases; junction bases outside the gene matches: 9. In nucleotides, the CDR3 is TGTGCCAGCAGCCCGGAGCGGGATATAGATGAGCAGTTCTTC. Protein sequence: CASSPERDIDEQFF.

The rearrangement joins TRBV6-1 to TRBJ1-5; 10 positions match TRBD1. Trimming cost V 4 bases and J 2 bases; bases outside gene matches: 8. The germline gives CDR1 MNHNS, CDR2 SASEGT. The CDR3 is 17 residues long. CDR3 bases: TGTGCCAGCAGTGGGGAGACAGGGGGCAGCGGCAATCAGCCCCAGCATTTT. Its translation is CASSGETGGSGNQPQHF.